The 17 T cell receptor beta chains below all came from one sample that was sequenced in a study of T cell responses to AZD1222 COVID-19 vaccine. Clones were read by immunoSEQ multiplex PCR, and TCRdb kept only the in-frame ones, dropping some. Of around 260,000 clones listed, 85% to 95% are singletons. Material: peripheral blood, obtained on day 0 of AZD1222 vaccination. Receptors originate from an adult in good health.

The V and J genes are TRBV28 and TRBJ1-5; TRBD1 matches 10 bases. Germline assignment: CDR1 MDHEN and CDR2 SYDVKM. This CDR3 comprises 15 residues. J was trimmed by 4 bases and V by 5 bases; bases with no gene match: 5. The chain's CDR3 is CASSPQGQGNQPQHF. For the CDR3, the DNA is TGTGCCAGCAGTCCACAGGGACAGGGGAATCAGCCCCAGCATTTT.

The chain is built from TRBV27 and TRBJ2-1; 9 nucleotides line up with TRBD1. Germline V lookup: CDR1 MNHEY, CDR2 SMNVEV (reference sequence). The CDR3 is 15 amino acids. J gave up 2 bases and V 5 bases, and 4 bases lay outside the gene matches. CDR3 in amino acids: CASSQDRGAYNEQFF. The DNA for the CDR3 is TGTGCCAGCAGTCAGGACAGGGGCGCCTACAATGAGCAGTTCTTC.

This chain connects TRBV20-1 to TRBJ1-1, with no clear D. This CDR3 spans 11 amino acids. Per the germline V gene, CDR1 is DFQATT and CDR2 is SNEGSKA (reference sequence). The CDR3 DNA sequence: TGCAGCGCTGAACTGAACACTGAAGCTTTCTTT. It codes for CSAELNTEAFF.

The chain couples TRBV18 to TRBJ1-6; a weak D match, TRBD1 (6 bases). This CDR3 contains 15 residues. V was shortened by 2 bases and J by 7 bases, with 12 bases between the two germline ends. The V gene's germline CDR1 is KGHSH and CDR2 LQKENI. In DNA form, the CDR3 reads TGTGCCAGCTCACCAAGGGGGGCACAAAATTCACCCCTCCACTTT. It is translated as CASSPRGAQNSPLHF.

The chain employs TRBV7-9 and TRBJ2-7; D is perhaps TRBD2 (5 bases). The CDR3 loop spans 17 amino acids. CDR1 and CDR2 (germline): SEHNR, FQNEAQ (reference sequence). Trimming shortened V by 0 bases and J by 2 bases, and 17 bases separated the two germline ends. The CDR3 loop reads CASSLAFSDPGAYEQYF. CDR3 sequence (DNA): TGTGCCAGCAGCTTAGCCTTTAGCGACCCTGGAGCCTACGAGCAGTACTTC.

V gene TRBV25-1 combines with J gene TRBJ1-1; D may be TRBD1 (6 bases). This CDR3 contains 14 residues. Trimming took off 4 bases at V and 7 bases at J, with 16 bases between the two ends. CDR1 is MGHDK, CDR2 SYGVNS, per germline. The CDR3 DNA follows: TGTGCCAGCAGTGGAGCAGGACAGATTGTTGAAGCTTTCTTT. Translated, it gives CASSGAGQIVEAFF.

The CDR3 sequence: CATSRGGGSYNEQFF. The CDR3 nucleotides are TGTGCCACCAGCAGAGGGGGGGGGTCCTACAATGAGCAGTTCTTC. The chain couples TRBV15 to TRBJ2-1; 7 nucleotides match TRBD2. CDR1 and CDR2 (germline): LNHNV, YYDKDF (reference sequence). This CDR3 has 15 residues. After removal of 1 base from V and 1 base from J, the junction contained 1 base not matched to a gene.

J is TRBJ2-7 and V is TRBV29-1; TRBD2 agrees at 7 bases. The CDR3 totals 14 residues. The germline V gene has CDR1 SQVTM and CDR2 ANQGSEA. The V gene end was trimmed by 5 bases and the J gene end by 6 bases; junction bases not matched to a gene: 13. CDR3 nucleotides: TGCAGCGTTCTAAAGCGGGAAGGGAGTTTCGAGCAGTACTTC. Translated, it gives CSVLKREGSFEQYF.

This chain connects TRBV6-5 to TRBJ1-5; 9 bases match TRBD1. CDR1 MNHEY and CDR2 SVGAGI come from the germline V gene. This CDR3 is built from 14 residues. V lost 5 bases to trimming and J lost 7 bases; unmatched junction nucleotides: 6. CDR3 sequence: CASSTGGMAQPQHF. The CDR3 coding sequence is TGTGCCAGCAGTACAGGGGGCATGGCACAGCCCCAGCATTTT.

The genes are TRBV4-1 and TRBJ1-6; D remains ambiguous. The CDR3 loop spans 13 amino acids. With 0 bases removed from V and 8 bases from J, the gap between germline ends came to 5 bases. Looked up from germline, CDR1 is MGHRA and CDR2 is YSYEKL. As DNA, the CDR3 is TGCGCCAGCAGCCAAGATAGGGATTCACCCCTCCACTTT. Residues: CASSQDRDSPLHF.

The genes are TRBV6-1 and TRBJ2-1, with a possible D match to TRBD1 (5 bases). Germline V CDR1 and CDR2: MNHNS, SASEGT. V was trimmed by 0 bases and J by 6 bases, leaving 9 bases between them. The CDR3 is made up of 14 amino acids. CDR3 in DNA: TGTGCCAGCAGTGAAGCGGGGCCGGGCAATGAGCAGTTCTTC. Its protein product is CASSEAGPGNEQFF.

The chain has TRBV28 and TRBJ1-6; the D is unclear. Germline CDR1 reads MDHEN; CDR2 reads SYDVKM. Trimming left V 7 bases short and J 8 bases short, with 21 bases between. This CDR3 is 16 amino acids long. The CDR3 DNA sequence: TGTGCCAGCAACCTAGGAGGCAGAACCGTATATTCACCCCTCCACTTT. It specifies CASNLGGRTVYSPLHF.

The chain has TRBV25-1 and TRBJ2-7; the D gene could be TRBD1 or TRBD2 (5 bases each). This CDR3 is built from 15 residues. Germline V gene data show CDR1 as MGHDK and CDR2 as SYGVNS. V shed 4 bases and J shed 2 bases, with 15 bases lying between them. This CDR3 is CASSAIGVGPYEQYF. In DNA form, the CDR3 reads TGTGCCAGCAGTGCGATAGGGGTGGGACCCTACGAGCAGTACTTC.

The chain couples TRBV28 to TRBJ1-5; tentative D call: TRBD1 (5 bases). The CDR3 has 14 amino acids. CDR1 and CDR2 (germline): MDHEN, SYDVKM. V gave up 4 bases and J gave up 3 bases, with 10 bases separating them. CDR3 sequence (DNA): TGTGCCAGCAGTTCCCAGGGTACCAATCAGCCCCAGCATTTT. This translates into CASSSQGTNQPQHF. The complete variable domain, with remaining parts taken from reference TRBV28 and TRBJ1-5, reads DVKVTQSSRYLVKRTGEKVFLECVQDMDHENMFWYRQDPGLGLRLIYFSYDVKMKEKGDIPEGYSVSREKKERFSLILESASTNQTSMYLCASSSQGTNQPQHFGDGTRLSIL.

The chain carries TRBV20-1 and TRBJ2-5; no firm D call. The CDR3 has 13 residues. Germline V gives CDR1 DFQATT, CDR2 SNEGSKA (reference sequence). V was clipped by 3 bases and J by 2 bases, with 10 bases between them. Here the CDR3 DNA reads TGCAGTGCTAGTTTAGCAGAACAAGAGACCCAGTACTTC. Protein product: CSASLAEQETQYF.

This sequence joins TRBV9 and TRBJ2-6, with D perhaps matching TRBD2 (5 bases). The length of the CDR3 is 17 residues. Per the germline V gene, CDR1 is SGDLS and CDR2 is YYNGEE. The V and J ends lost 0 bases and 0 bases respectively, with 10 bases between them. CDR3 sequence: CASSVVERPSGANVLTF. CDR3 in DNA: TGTGCCAGCAGCGTAGTAGAGCGGCCCTCTGGGGCCAACGTCCTGACTTTC.

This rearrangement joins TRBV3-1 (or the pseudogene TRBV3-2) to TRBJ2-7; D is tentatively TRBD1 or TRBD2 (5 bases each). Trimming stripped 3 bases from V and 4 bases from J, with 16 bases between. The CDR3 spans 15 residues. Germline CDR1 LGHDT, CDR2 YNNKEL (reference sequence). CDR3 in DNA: TGTGCCAGCAGCCAGTCTGGTGGGGGACCGTACGAGCAGTACTTC. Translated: CASSQSGGGPYEQYF.